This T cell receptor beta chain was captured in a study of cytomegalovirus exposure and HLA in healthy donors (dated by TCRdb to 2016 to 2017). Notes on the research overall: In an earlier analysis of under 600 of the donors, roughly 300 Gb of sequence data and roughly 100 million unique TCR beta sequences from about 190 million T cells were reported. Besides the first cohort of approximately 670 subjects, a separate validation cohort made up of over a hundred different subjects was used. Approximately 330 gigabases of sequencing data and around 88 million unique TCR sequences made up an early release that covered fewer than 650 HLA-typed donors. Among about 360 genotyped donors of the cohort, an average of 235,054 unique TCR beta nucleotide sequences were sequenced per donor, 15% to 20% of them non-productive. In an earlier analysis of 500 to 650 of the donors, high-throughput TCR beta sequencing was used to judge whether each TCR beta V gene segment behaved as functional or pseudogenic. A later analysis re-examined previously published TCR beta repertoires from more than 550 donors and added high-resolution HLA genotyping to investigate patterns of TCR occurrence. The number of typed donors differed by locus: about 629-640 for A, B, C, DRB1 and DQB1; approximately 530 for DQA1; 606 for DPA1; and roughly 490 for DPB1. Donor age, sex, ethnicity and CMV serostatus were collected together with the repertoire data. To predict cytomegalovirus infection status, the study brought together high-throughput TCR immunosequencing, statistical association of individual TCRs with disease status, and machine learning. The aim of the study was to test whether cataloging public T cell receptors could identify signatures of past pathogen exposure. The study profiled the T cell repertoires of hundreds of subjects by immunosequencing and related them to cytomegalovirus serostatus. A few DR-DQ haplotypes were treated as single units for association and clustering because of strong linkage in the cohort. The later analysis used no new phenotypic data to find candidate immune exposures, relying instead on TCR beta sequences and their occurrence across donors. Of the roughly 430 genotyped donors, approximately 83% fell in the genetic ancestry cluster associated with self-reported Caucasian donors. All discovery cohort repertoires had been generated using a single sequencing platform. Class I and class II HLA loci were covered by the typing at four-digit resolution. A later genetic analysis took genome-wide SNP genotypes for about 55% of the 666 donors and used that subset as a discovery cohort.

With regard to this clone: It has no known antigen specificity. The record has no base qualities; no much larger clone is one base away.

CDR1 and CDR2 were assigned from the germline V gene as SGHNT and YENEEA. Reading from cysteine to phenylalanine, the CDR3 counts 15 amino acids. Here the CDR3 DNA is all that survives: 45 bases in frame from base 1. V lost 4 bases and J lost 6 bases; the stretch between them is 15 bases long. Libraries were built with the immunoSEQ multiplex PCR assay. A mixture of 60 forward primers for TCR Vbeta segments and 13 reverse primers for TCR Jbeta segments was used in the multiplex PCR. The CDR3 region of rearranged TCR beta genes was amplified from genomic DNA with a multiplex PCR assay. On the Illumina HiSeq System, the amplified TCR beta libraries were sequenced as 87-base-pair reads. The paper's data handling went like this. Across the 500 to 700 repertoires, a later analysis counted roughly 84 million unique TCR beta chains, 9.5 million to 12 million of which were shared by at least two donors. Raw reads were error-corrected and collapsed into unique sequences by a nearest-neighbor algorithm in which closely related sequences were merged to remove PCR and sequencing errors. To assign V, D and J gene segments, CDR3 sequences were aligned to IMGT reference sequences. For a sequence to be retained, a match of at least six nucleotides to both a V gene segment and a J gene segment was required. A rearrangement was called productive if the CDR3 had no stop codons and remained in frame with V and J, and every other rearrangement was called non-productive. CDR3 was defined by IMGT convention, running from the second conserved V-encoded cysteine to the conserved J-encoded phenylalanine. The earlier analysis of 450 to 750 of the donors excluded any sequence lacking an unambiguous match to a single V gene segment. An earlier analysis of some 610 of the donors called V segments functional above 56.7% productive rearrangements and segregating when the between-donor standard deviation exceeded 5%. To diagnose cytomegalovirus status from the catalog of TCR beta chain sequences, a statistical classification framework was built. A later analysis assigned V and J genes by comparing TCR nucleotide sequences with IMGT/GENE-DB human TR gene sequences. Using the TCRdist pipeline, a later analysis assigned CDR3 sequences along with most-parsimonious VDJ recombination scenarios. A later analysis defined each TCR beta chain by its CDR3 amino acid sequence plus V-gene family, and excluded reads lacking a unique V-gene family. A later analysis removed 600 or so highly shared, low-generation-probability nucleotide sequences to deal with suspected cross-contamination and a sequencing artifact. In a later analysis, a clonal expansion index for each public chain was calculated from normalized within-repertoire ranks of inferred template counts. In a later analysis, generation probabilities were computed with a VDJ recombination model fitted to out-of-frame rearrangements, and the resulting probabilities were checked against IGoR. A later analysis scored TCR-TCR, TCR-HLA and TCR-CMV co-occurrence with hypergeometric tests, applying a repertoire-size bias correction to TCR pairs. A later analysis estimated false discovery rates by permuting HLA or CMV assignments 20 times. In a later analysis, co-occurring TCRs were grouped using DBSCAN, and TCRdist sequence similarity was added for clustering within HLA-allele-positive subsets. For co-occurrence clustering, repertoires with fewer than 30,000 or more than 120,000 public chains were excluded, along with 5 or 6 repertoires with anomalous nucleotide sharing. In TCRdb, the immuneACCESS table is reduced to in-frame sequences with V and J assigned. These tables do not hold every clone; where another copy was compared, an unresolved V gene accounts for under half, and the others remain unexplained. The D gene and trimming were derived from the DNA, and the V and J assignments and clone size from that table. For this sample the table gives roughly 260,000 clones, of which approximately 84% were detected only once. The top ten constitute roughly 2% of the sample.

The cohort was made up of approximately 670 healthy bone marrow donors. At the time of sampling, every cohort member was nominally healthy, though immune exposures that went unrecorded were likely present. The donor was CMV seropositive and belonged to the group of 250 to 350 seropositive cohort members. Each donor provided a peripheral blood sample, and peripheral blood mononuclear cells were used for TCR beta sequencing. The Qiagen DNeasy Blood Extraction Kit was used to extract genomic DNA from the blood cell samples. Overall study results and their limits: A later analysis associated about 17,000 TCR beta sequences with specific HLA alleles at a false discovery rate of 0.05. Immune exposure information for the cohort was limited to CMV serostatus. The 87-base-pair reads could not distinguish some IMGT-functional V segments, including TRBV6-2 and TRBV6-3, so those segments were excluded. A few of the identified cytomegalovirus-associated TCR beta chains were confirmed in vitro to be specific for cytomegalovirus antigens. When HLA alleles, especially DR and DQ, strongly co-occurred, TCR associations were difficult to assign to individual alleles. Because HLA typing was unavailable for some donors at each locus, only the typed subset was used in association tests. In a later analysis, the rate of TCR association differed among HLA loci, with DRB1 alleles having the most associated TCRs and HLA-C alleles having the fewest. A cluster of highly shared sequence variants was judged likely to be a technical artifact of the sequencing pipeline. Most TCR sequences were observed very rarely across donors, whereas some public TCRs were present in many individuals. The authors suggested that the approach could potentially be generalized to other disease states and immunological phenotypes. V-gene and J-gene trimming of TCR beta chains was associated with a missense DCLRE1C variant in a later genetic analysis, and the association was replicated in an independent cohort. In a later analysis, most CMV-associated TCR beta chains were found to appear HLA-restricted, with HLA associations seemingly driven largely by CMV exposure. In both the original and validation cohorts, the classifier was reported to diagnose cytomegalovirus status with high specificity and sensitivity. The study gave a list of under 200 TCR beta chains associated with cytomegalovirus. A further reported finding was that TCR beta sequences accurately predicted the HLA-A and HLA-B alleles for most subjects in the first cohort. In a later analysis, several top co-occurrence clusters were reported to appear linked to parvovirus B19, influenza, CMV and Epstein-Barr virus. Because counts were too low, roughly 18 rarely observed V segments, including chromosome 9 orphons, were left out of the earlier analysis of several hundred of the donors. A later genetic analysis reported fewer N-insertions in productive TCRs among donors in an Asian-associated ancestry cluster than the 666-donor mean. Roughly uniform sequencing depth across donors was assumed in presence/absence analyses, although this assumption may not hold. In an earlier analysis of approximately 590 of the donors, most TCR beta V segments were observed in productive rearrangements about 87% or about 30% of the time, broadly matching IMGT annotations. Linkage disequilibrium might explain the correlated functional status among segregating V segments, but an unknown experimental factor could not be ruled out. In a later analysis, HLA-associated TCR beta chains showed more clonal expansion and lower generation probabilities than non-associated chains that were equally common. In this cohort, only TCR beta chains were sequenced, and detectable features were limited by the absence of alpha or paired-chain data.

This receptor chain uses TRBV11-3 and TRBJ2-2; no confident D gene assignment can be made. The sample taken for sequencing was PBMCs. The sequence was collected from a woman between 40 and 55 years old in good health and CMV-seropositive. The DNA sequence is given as TGTGCCAGCAGCTCCCGACCTGACCGGGCCGGGGAGCTGTTTTTT. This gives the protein CASSSRPDRAGELFF.